These T cell receptor beta chains were read from a single sample in a study of cytomegalovirus exposure and HLA in healthy donors. Measured with immunoSEQ multiplex PCR; TCRdb has only the in-frame clones, and not every one. Of some 250,000 clones in the sample, nearly 90% were seen once. The sequenced sample consisted of PBMCs. These receptors were obtained from a woman aged 18-29 years in good health and CMV-seronegative. Both conserved end residues are part of each CDR3. Each record gives: J gene, clone size, V gene, D gene, CDR3 DNA, CDR3 protein. The D gene is left open where the match is weak. The size entry is marked missing in some rows and otherwise reads once, few, many or a size class.

J gene: TRBJ1-1
clone size: -
V gene: TRBV25-1
D gene: -
CDR3 DNA: TGTGCCAGCAGTGAGAGGCTTGGTTCCACTGAAGCTTTCTTT
CDR3 protein: CASSERLGSTEAFF

J gene: TRBJ2-2
clone size: -
V gene: TRBV29-1
D gene: TRBD1
CDR3 DNA: TGCAGCGTCGCAGGGGGCGCAAACACCGGGGAGCTGTTTTTT
CDR3 protein: CSVAGGANTGELFF

J gene: TRBJ2-5
clone size: -
V gene: TRBV18
D gene: -
CDR3 DNA: TGTGCCAGCTCACCTGCGGGGGCGTACCAAGAGACCCAGTACTTC
CDR3 protein: CASSPAGAYQETQYF

J gene: TRBJ2-5
clone size: -
V gene: TRBV6-5
D gene: -
CDR3 DNA: TGTGCCAGCACTCCTGACAGCTTAGAGACCCAGTACTTC
CDR3 protein: CASTPDSLETQYF

J gene: TRBJ2-5
clone size: -
V gene: TRBV29-1
D gene: TRBD2
CDR3 DNA: TGCAGCGCAGGACTAGCGGGGGGGCGGGAGACCCAGTACTTC
CDR3 protein: CSAGLAGGRETQYF

J gene: TRBJ1-4
clone size: -
V gene: TRBV5-6
D gene: -
CDR3 DNA: TGTGCCAGCAGCTTGGCGGGGACTGGCAATGAAAAACTGTTTTTT
CDR3 protein: CASSLAGTGNEKLFF

J gene: TRBJ1-1
clone size: -
V gene: TRBV6-5
D gene: -
CDR3 DNA: TGTGCCAGCAAAGGGGACACTGAAGCTTTCTTT
CDR3 protein: CASKGDTEAFF

J gene: TRBJ2-7
clone size: -
V gene: TRBV14
D gene: TRBD1
CDR3 DNA: TGTGCCAGCAGCTGGGGGACAGGGGCTGTGTGGGAGCAGTACTTC
CDR3 protein: CASSWGTGAVWEQYF

J gene: TRBJ2-7
clone size: few
V gene: TRBV4-3
D gene: -
CDR3 DNA: TGCGCCAGCAGCCAAGATCCACAGTCCTACGAGCAGTACTTC
CDR3 protein: CASSQDPQSYEQYF

J gene: TRBJ2-1
clone size: -
V gene: TRBV19
D gene: -
CDR3 DNA: TGTGCCAGTAGTATCCGCAGGGGAAATGAGCAGTTCTTC
CDR3 protein: CASSIRRGNEQFF

J gene: TRBJ2-1
clone size: -
V gene: TRBV2
D gene: -
CDR3 DNA: TGTGCCAGCAGTGTCGGATCTGGGGCTGAGCAGTTCTTC
CDR3 protein: CASSVGSGAEQFF

J gene: TRBJ2-3
clone size: -
V gene: TRBV18
D gene: TRBD1
CDR3 DNA: TGTGCCAGCTCACCACCGTGGACAGGGATGGATACGCAGTATTTT
CDR3 protein: CASSPPWTGMDTQYF

J gene: TRBJ2-1
clone size: -
V gene: TRBV2
D gene: -
CDR3 DNA: TGTGCCAGCAGTCCAGGGAACAGGTTTGGTGAGCAGTTCTTC
CDR3 protein: CASSPGNRFGEQFF

J gene: TRBJ2-5
clone size: once
V gene: TRBV5-1
D gene: -
CDR3 DNA: TGCGCCAGCAGCTTGGCTGTGAGCCAAGAGACCCAGTACTTC
CDR3 protein: CASSLAVSQETQYF

J gene: TRBJ1-3
clone size: -
V gene: TRBV28
D gene: -
CDR3 DNA: TGTGCCAGCACTCCGGACAGCTCTGGAAACACCATATATTTT
CDR3 protein: CASTPDSSGNTIYF

J gene: TRBJ1-2
clone size: -
V gene: TRBV6-5
D gene: TRBD1
CDR3 DNA: TGTGCCAGCAGGCCGACAGGGGGGAACTATGGCTACACCTTC
CDR3 protein: CASRPTGGNYGYTF

J gene: TRBJ2-5
clone size: -
V gene: TRBV29-1
D gene: TRBD1
CDR3 DNA: TGCAGCGTTGAAGAAGAAGGACAGGGCTGGGAAGAGACCCAGTACTTC
CDR3 protein: CSVEEEGQGWEETQYF

J gene: TRBJ1-5
clone size: -
V gene: TRBV6-1
D gene: -
CDR3 DNA: TGTGCCAGCAGTGGAGACAGAAAACAGCCCCAGCATTTT
CDR3 protein: CASSGDRKQPQHF

J gene: TRBJ1-6
clone size: -
V gene: TRBV5-8
D gene: TRBD1
CDR3 DNA: TGTGCCAGCAGCCTGACCGGACAGGCGTTTTCTAATTCACCCCTCCACTTT
CDR3 protein: CASSLTGQAFSNSPLHF

J gene: TRBJ2-7
clone size: -
V gene: TRBV23-1
D gene: -
CDR3 DNA: TGCGCCAGCAGTCCGGACCTGGGGGGAACCACCCCGCAGTACTACGAGCAGTACTTC
CDR3 protein: CASSPDLGGTTPQYYEQYF

J gene: TRBJ2-5
clone size: once
V gene: TRBV11-2
D gene: TRBD2
CDR3 DNA: TGTGCCAGCAGCCGTACTAGCGGGGGGACACAAGAGACCCAGTACTTC
CDR3 protein: CASSRTSGGTQETQYF

J gene: TRBJ1-1
clone size: -
V gene: TRBV29-1
D gene: -
CDR3 DNA: TGCAGCGTTGTCTGGGGCGATATGAACACTGAAGCTTTCTTT
CDR3 protein: CSVVWGDMNTEAFF

J gene: TRBJ1-1
clone size: few
V gene: TRBV7-9
D gene: -
CDR3 DNA: TGTGCCAGCAGCTTAGCCGGTGCTGAAGCTTTCTTT
CDR3 protein: CASSLAGAEAFF

J gene: TRBJ2-3
clone size: -
V gene: TRBV6-6
D gene: TRBD2
CDR3 DNA: TGTGCCAGCAGTTACCCGACTAGCGGCACAGATACGCAGTATTTT
CDR3 protein: CASSYPTSGTDTQYF

J gene: TRBJ1-1
clone size: once
V gene: TRBV7-8
D gene: TRBD1
CDR3 DNA: TGTGCCAGCAGCTTAGGGGTACAGGGGGATAACTTT
CDR3 protein: CASSLGVQGDNF

J gene: TRBJ1-1
clone size: -
V gene: TRBV6-5
D gene: -
CDR3 DNA: TGTGCCAGCAGTCCGTCGTCAGGGATGAACACTGAAGCTTTCTTT
CDR3 protein: CASSPSSGMNTEAFF

J gene: TRBJ1-2
clone size: -
V gene: TRBV19
D gene: TRBD1
CDR3 DNA: TGTGCCAGTAGAACCGGGACAGGGATCGGGGGTGGCTACACCTTC
CDR3 protein: CASRTGTGIGGGYTF

J gene: TRBJ1-5
clone size: -
V gene: TRBV28
D gene: -
CDR3 DNA: TGTGCCAGCAGTTTATTGAGCCAGCCCCAGCATTTT
CDR3 protein: CASSLLSQPQHF

J gene: TRBJ1-1
clone size: -
V gene: TRBV27
D gene: -
CDR3 DNA: TGTGCCAGCAGTCTCAGGGACGGGAGGGCCACTGAAGCTTTCTTT
CDR3 protein: CASSLRDGRATEAFF

J gene: TRBJ1-2
clone size: once
V gene: TRBV6-1
D gene: -
CDR3 DNA: TGTGCCAGCAGTGAAAGTGGACGACTAGGATATGGCTACACCTTC
CDR3 protein: CASSESGRLGYGYTF

J gene: TRBJ1-5
clone size: -
V gene: TRBV18
D gene: -
CDR3 DNA: TGTGCCAGCTCTATACTTCCGCGACAGAGCAATCAGCCCCAGCATTTT
CDR3 protein: CASSILPRQSNQPQHF

J gene: TRBJ1-2
clone size: -
V gene: TRBV4-1
D gene: TRBD1
CDR3 DNA: TGCGCCAGCAGCCATCAACAGGGGGCGCTTAATGGCTACACCTTC
CDR3 protein: CASSHQQGALNGYTF

J gene: TRBJ1-2
clone size: few
V gene: TRBV4-1
D gene: TRBD1
CDR3 DNA: TGCGCCAGCAGCCAAGCCGGGACAGGGGAATATGGCTACACCTTC
CDR3 protein: CASSQAGTGEYGYTF

J gene: TRBJ1-1
clone size: once
V gene: TRBV10-2
D gene: -
CDR3 DNA: TGCGCCAGCATCGAGAGGAATCTTTACTCGGCTGAAGCTTTCTTT
CDR3 protein: CASIERNLYSAEAFF

J gene: TRBJ2-6
clone size: -
V gene: TRBV27
D gene: -
CDR3 DNA: TGTGCCAGCAGTTCAAAGACCGGGACAAGAGGCTCTGGGGCCAACGTCCTGACTTTC
CDR3 protein: CASSSKTGTRGSGANVLTF

J gene: TRBJ1-4
clone size: -
V gene: TRBV2
D gene: -
CDR3 DNA: TGTGCCAGCAGAGCAAACAACCGCGGAAATGAAAAACTGTTTTTT
CDR3 protein: CASRANNRGNEKLFF

J gene: TRBJ2-3
clone size: -
V gene: TRBV7-8
D gene: -
CDR3 DNA: TGTGCCAGCAGCTTGGTAGTTTTAACAGATACGCAGTATTTT
CDR3 protein: CASSLVVLTDTQYF

J gene: TRBJ1-2
clone size: -
V gene: TRBV14
D gene: TRBD1
CDR3 DNA: TGTGCCAGCAGCCAAGGCCACAGGGGAAACTATGGCTACACCTTC
CDR3 protein: CASSQGHRGNYGYTF

J gene: TRBJ2-1
clone size: -
V gene: TRBV11-2
D gene: TRBD2
CDR3 DNA: TGTGCCAGCAGCTCCGGACTAGCGGGGGGCAGTGAGTTCTTC
CDR3 protein: CASSSGLAGGSEFF

J gene: TRBJ1-4
clone size: -
V gene: TRBV2
D gene: -
CDR3 DNA: TGTGCCAGCATATCTACGGGAAAACGGGAAAAACTGTTTTTT
CDR3 protein: CASISTGKREKLFF